The 2 T cell receptor beta chains given below trace back to one sample, sequenced in a study of human T cells and chemical hapten exposure. TCRdb itself ran the 5' RACE reads through MiXCR, one entry per CDR3 protein. The sample has some 150,000 distinct CDR3 sequences; over 3.5% are singletons. Total RNA came from unfractionated whole blood. These receptors were collected from a female donor in good health.

The table lists this clonotype with many counts. This chain uses TRBV7-8 with TRBJ1-5; the D gene is possibly TRBD1 (6 bases). V lost 3 bases and J lost 7, with 16 bases in between. The CDR3 totals 15 residues. Germline loops: CDR1 SGHVS, CDR2 FQNEAQ. CDR3: CASSLIGTYGQPQHF. CDR3 bases: TGTGCCAGCAGCTTGATCGGGACATATGGCCAGCCCCAGCATTTT.

The table lists this clonotype with a few counts. V usage is TRBV10-3 and J usage is TRBJ1-4; 7 bases align to TRBD1. In germline, CDR1 is ENHRY, CDR2 SYGVKD. This CDR3 has 12 residues. V shed 4 bases, J shed 7 bases, and the junction held 0 bases outside the gene matches. The CDR3 loop is CAISGQGEKLFF. The CDR3 DNA reads as TGTGCCATCAGTGGACAGGGTGAAAAACTGTTTTTT.